This T cell receptor (beta chain) was recovered during a study of blood T cells in healthy people across ages. With a J-beta primer mix and a sample-barcoded 5' primer, a second PCR ran about 7 to 12 cycles. TCRdb reprocessed the 5' RACE reads with MiXCR, giving one entry per CDR3 protein. The sample contains around 1,800,000 distinct CDR3 sequences, about two fifths of which appear only once. The CDR3 is 13 residues long. V lost 2 bases and J 1 base, leaving 8 bases between the germline ends. Germline V gene lookup returns CDR1 GTSNPN and CDR2 SVGIG (reference sequence). This receptor was obtained from a human donor in good health. Sample: blood. This chain uses TRBV30 with TRBJ1-1; D is undetermined. The CDR3 nucleotides read TGTGCCTGGAGTTTAGCAGAGAACACTGAAGCTTTCTTT. It codes for CAWSLAENTEAFF.